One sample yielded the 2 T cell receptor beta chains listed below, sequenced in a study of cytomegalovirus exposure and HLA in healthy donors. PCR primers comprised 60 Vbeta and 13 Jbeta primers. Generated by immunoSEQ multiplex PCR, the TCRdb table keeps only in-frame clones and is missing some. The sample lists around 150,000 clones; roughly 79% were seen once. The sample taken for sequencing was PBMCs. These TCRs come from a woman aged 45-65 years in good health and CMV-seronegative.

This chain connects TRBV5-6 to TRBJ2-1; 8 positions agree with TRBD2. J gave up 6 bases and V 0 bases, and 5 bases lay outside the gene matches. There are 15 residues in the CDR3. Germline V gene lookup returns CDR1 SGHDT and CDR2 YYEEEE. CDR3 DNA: TGTGCCAGCAGCTTGGGACGGACTAGCACCAATGAGCAGTTCTTC. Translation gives CASSLGRTSTNEQFF.

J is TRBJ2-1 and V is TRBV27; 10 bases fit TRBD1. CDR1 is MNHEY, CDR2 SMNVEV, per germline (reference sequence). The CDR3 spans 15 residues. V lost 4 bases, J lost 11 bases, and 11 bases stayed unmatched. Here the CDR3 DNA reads TGTGCCAGCAGTTCGGGGACAGGGGATACAATGAAGCAGTTCTTC. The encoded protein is CASSSGTGDTMKQFF.